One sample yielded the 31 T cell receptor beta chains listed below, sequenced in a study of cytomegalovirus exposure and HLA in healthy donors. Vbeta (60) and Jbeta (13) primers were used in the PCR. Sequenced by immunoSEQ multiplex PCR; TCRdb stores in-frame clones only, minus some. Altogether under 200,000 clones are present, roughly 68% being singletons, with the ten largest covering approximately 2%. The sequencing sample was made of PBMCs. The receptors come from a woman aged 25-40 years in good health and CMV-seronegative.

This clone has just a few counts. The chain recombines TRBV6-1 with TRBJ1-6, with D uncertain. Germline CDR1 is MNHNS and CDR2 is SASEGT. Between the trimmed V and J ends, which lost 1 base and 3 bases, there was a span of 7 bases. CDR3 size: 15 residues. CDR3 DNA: TGTGCCAGCAGTGAAGACCGGGACTATAATTCACCCCTCCACTTT. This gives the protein CASSEDRDYNSPLHF.

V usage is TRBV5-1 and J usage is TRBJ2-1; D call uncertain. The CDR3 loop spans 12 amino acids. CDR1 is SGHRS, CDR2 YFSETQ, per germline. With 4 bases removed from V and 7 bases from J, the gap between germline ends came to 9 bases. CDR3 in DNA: TGCGCCAGCAGCCCGTCCGGGAATGAGCAGTTCTTC. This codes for CASSPSGNEQFF.

Written as DNA, the CDR3 is TGTGCCAGCAGCGTAGTGGCGGGGTTTGGGGAAAAACTGTTTTTT. Encoded protein: CASSVVAGFGEKLFF. The rearrangement links TRBV9 to TRBJ1-4; D not certain. The germline V gene has CDR1 SGDLS and CDR2 YYNGEE. The CDR3 runs to 15 residues. V shed 0 bases and J shed 8 bases, with 14 bases lying between them.

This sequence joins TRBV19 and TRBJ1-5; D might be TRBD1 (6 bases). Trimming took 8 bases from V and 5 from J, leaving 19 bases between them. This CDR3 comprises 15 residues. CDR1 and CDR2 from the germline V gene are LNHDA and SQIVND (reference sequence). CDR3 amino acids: CASADGRGRDQPQHF. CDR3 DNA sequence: TGTGCCAGTGCCGACGGCAGGGGACGGGATCAGCCCCAGCATTTT.

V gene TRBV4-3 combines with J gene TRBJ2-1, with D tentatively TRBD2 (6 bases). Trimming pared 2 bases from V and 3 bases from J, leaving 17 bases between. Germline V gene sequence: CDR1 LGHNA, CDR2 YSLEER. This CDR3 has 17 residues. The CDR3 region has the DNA TGCGCCAGCAGCCAAAAATCTGGGACTGACGACTACAATGAGCAGTTCTTC. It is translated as CASSQKSGTDDYNEQFF.

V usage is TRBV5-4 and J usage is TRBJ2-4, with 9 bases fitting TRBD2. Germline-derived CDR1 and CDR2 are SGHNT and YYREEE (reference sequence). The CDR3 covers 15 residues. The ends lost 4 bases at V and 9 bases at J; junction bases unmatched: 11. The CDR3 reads CASSLKAGGEGIQYF. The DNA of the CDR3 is TGTGCCAGCAGCCTTAAGGCGGGAGGGGAGGGCATTCAGTACTTC.

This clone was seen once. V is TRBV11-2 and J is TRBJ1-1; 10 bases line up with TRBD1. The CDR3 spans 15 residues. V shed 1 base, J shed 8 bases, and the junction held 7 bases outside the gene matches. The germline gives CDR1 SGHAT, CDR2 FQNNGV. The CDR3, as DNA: TGTGCCAGCAGCTTAGGGGGACAGGGGTTCCGCGAAGCTTTCTTT. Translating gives CASSLGGQGFREAFF.

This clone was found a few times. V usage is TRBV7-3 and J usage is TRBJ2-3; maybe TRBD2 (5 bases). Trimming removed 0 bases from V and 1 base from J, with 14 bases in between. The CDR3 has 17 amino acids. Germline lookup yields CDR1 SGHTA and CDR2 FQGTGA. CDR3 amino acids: CASSLTGGYGGTDTQYF. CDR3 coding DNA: TGTGCCAGCAGCTTAACTGGTGGCTACGGGGGCACAGATACGCAGTATTTT.

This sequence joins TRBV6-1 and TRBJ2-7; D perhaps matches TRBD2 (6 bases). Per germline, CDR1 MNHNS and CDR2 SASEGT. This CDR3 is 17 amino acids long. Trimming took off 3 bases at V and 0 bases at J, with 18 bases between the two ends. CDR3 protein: CASSEVVLGGLSYEQYF. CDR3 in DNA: TGTGCCAGCAGTGAGGTTGTTCTGGGAGGCCTCTCCTACGAGCAGTACTTC.

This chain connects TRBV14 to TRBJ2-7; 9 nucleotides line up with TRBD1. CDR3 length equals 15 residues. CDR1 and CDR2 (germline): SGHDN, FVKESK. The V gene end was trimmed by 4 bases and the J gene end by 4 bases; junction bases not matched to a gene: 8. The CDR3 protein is CASSLAWTGAYEQYF. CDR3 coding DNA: TGTGCCAGCAGCCTCGCCTGGACAGGGGCATACGAGCAGTACTTC.

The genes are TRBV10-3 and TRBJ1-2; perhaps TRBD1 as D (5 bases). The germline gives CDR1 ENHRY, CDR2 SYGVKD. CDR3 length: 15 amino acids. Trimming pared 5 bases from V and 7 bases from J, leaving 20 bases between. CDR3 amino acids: CAISYTGAQEGGYTF. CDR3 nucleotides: TGTGCCATCAGTTATACAGGAGCTCAAGAAGGTGGCTACACCTTC.

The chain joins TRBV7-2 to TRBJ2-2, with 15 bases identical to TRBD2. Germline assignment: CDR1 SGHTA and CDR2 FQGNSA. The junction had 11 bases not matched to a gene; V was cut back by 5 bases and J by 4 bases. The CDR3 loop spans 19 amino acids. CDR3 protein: CASSPTRTSGRAATGELFF. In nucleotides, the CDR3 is TGTGCCAGCAGCCCAACTCGGACTAGCGGGAGGGCCGCCACCGGGGAGCTGTTTTTT.

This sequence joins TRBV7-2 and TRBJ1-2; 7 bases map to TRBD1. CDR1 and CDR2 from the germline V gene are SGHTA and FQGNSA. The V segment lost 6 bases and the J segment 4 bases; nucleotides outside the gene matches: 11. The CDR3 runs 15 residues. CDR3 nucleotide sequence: TGTGCCAGCAGTTCCCGTCGAAGGGACAGCTATGGCTACACCTTC. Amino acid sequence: CASSSRRRDSYGYTF.

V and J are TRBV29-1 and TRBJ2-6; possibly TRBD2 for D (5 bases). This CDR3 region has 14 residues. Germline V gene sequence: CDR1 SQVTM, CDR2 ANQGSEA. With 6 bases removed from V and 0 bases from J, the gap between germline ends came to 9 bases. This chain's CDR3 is CSVTKLSGANVLTF. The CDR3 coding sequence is TGCAGCGTGACTAAGCTCTCTGGGGCCAACGTCCTGACTTTC.

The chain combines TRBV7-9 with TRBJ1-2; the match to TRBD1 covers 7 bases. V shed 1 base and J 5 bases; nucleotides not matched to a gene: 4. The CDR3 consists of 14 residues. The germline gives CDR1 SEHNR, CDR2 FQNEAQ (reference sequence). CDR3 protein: CASSLGSQGYGYTF. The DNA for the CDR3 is TGTGCCAGCAGCTTAGGGTCACAGGGGTATGGCTACACCTTC.

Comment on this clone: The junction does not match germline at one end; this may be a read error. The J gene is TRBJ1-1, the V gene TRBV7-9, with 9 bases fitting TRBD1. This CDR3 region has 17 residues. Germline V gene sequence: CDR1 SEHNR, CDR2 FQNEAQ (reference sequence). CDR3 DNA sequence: TGTTCCAGCAGCCCGGGGTCCGGGACAGGGATGAACACTGAAGCTTTCTTT. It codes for CSSSPGSGTGMNTEAFF.

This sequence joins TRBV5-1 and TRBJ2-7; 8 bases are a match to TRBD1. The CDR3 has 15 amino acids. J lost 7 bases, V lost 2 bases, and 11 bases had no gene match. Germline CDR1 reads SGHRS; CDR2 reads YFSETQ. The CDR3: CASSLGQGAIGEQYF. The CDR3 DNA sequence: TGCGCCAGCAGCTTAGGACAGGGAGCCATCGGGGAGCAGTACTTC. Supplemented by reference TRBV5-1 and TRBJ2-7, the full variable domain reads KAGVTQTPRYLIKTRGQQVTLSCSPISGHRSVSWYQQTPGQGLQFLFEYFSETQRNKGNFPGRFSGRQFSNSRSEMNVSTLELGDSALYLCASSLGQGAIGEQYFGPGTRLTVT.

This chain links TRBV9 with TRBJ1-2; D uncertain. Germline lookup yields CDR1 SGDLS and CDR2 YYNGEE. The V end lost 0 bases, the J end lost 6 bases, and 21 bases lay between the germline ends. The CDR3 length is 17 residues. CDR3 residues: CASSVGNLAGPEDGYTF. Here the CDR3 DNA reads TGTGCCAGCAGCGTAGGAAATCTAGCCGGGCCGGAGGATGGCTACACCTTC.

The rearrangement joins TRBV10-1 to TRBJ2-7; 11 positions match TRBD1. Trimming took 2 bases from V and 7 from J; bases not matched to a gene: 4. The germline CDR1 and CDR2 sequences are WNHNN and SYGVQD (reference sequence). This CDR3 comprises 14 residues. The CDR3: CASSEGQGAGEQYF. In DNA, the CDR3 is TGCGCCAGCAGTGAGGGACAGGGGGCCGGGGAGCAGTACTTC.

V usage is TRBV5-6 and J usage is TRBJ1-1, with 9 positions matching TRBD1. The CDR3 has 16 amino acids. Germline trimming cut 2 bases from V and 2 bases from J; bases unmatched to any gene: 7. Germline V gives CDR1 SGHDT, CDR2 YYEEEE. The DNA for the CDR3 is TGTGCCAGCAGCTTATTAGGACAGGGGAAAAACACTGAAGCTTTCTTT. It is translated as CASSLLGQGKNTEAFF.

CDR3 nucleotide sequence: TGCGCCAGCGGTCGGGACAGCAGTCAGAGAATGAACACTGAAGCTTTCTTT. Its translation is CASGRDSSQRMNTEAFF. The chain is built from TRBV5-1 and TRBJ1-1, with 7 positions matching TRBD1. The CDR3 loop spans 17 amino acids. V lost 7 bases to trimming and J lost 0 bases; unmatched junction nucleotides: 15. Germline V gene data show CDR1 as SGHRS and CDR2 as YFSETQ.

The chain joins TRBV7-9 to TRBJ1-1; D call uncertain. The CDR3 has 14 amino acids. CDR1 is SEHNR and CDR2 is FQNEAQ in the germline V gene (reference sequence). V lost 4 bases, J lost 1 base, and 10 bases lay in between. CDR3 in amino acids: CASSSGDPNTEAFF. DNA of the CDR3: TGTGCCAGCAGCTCGGGAGACCCGAACACTGAAGCTTTCTTT. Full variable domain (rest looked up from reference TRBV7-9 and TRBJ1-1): DTGVSQNPRHKITKRGQNVTFRCDPISEHNRLYWYRQTLGQGPEFLTYFQNEAQLEKSRLLSDRFSAERPKGSFSTLEIQRTEQGDSAMYLCASSSGDPNTEAFFGQGTRLTVV.

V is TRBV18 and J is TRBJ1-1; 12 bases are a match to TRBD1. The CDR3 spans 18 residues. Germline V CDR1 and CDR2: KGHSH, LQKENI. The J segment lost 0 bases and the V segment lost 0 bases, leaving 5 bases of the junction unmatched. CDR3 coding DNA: TGTGCCAGCTCACCACCCGCCGGGACAGGGGGCATGAACACTGAAGCTTTCTTT. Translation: CASSPPAGTGGMNTEAFF.

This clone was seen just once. CDR3 nucleotide sequence: TGTGCCAGTAGTATAGACGACTCGGTTTGGAATGAAGCTTTCTTT. Amino acids: CASSIDDSVWNEAFF. The genes are TRBV19 and TRBJ1-1; D call uncertain. This CDR3 spans 15 amino acids. The V gene's germline CDR1 is LNHDA and CDR2 SQIVND (reference sequence). Trimming took 0 bases from V and 7 from J, leaving 15 bases between them.

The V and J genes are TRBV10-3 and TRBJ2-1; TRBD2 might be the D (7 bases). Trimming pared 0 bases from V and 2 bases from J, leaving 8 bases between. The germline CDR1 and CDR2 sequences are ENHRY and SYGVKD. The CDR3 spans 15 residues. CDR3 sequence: CAISESGGPYNEQFF. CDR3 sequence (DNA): TGTGCCATCAGTGAGTCGGGGGGGCCCTACAATGAGCAGTTCTTC.

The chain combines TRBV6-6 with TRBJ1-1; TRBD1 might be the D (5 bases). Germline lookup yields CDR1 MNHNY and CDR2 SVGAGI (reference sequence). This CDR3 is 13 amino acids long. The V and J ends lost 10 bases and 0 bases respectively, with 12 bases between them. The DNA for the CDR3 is TGTGCCATCCAAACAGGCGTGAACACTGAAGCTTTCTTT. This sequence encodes CAIQTGVNTEAFF.

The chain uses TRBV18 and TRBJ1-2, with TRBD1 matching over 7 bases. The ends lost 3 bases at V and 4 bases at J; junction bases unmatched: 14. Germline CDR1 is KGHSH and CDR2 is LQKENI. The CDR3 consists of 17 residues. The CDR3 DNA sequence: TGTGCCAGCTCACCCATAAATATCGGACAGGCGACCTATGGCTACACCTTC. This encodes CASSPINIGQATYGYTF.

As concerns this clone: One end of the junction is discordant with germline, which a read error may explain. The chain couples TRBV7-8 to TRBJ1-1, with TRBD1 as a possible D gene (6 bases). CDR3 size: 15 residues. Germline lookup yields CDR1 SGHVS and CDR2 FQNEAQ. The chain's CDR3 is CASSFPIPGVDFVIF. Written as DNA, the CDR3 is TGTGCCAGCAGCTTCCCGATCCCAGGGGTGGATTTCGTGATCTTT.

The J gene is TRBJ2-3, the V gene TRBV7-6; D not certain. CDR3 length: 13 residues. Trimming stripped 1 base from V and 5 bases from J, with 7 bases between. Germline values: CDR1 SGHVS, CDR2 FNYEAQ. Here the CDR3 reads CASSLGAVDTQYF. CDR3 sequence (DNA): TGTGCCAGCAGCTTAGGAGCTGTAGATACGCAGTATTTT.

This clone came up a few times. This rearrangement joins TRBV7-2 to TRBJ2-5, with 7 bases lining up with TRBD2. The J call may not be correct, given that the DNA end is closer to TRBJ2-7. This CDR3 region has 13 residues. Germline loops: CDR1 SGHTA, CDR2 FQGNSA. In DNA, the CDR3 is TGTGCCAGCAGCTTAAGGACTAGACGCGAGCAGTACTTC. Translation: CASSLRTRREQYF.

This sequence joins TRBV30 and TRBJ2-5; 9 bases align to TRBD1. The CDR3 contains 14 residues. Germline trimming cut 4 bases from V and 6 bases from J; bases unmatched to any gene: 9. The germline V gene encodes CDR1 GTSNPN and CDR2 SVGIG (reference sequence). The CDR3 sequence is CAWNDGTGIQTQYF. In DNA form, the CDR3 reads TGTGCCTGGAACGACGGGACAGGGATACAGACCCAGTACTTC.